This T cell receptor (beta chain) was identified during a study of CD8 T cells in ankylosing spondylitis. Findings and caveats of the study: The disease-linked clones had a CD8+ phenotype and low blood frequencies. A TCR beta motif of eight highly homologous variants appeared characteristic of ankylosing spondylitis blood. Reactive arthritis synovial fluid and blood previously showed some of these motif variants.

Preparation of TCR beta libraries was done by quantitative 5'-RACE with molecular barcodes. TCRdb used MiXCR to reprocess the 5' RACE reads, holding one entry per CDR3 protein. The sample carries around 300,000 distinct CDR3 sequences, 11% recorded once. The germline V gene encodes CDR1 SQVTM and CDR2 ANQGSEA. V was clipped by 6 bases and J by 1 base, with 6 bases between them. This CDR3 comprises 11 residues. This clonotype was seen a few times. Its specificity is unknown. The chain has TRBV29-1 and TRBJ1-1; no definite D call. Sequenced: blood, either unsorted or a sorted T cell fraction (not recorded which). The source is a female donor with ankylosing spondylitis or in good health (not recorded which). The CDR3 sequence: CSVLGNTEAFF. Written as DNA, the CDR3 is TGCAGCGTGTTGGGGAACACTGAAGCTTTCTTT.